This TCR beta chain came from a study of cytomegalovirus exposure and HLA in healthy donors. Study-level information: Unique TCRs from HLA-typed donors, approximately 80 million of them, were held in an early data release.

The CDR3 is made up of 16 amino acids. Germline V lookup: CDR1 LGHNA, CDR2 YSLEER. The ends lost 4 bases at V and 7 bases at J; junction bases unmatched: 9. PCR employed 60 Vbeta and 13 Jbeta primers. Method: immunoSEQ multiplex PCR; TCRdb's copy keeps in-frame clones and lacks some. The table shows approximately 240,000 clones, with over 80% occurring only once. The TCR originated in a woman aged 40 to 50 in good health and CMV-seropositive. Sequences were obtained from PBMCs. The rearrangement links TRBV4-3 to TRBJ2-4, with 11 nucleotides matching TRBD1. The DNA of the CDR3 is TGCGCCAGCAGCCCCCGCCCACGGGACAGGGGGAACATTCAGTACTTC. Protein product: CASSPRPRDRGNIQYF.